The rows below give T cell receptor beta chains drawn from one sample of a study of blood T cell repertoires in COVID-19. The table came from immunoSEQ multiplex PCR; TCRdb's copy has only in-frame clones and leaves some out. This table has approximately 440,000 clones, around 87% appearing once. The sequenced sample was PBMCs or T cells enriched from blood (not recorded which). The receptors shown here come from a woman aged 18-29 years who had recovered from COVID-19. Each CDR3 is given with its conserved first and last residue. A D gene is named only where the DNA matches it firmly. A row's size may be missing; if present it is once, few, many or a size class.

clone_size,j_call,cdr3_length,v_call,d_call,cdr3_aa,cdr3_nt
few,TRBJ1-2,13,TRBV30,-,CAWRADRNYGYTF,TGTGCCTGGAGGGCCGACAGGAACTATGGCTACACCTTC
-,TRBJ1-3,14,TRBV5-1,TRBD1,CASSTDRGGNTIYF,TGCGCCAGCAGCACCGACAGGGGAGGAAACACCATATATTTT
once,TRBJ2-3,22,TRBV27,TRBD2,CASQTCAPGQGGLAGNTDTQYF,TGTGCCAGCCAGACCTGCGCCCCGGGACAGGGAGGACTAGCGGGGAACACAGATACGCAGTATTTT
-,TRBJ1-1,13,TRBV29-1,TRBD1,CSVQDRGDGEAFF,TGCAGCGTTCAGGACAGGGGGGACGGTGAAGCTTTCTTT
-,TRBJ1-4,19,TRBV3-1/TRBV3-2,-,CASSQDWGQGSRISEKLFF,TGTGCCAGCAGCCAAGACTGGGGGCAGGGGTCGAGGATCAGCGAAAAACTGTTTTTT
-,TRBJ2-1,13,TRBV3-1/TRBV3-2,TRBD2,CATGGVSYNEQFF,TGTGCCACTGGGGGGGTCTCCTACAATGAGCAGTTCTTC
-,TRBJ2-1,16,TRBV30,TRBD2,CAWSYIGSGGYNEQFF,TGTGCCTGGAGTTACATTGGTAGCGGGGGATACAATGAGCAGTTCTTC
-,TRBJ2-5,16,TRBV7-2,TRBD2,CASSLRIAGGQETQYF,TGTGCCAGCAGCTTAAGAATAGCGGGGGGGCAAGAGACCCAGTACTTC
once,TRBJ2-3,19,TRBV5-4,TRBD2,CASSSLLSSGGPYTDTQYF,TGTGCCAGCAGCTCCCTCCTGTCTAGCGGGGGGCCCTACACAGATACGCAGTATTTT
-,TRBJ2-7,16,TRBV15,TRBD1,CATSRGQGAWAYEQYF,TGTGCCACCAGCAGAGGACAGGGGGCTTGGGCCTACGAGCAGTACTTC
-,TRBJ1-5,13,TRBV30,-,CAWSVLEGQPQHF,TGTGCCTGGAGTGTGCTGGAGGGACAGCCCCAGCATTTT
-,TRBJ2-3,16,TRBV18,-,CASSPPTGDYSDTQYF,TGTGCCAGCTCACCACCGACGGGAGACTACTCAGATACGCAGTATTTT
once,TRBJ2-2,14,TRBV27,-,CASSPGWVTGELFF,TGTGCCAGCAGTCCAGGGTGGGTCACCGGGGAGCTGTTTTTT
few,TRBJ2-1,13,TRBV7-9,TRBD1,CASSLGQGAREFF,TGTGCCAGCAGCTTAGGGCAGGGGGCGCGTGAGTTCTTC
-,TRBJ1-1,15,TRBV10-3,TRBD1,CAISESGGQVTEAFF,TGTGCCATCAGTGAGTCTGGCGGACAGGTGACTGAAGCTTTCTTT
-,TRBJ2-5,14,TRBV4-1,TRBD1,CASSPGGQRETQYF,TGCGCCAGCAGCCCAGGGGGCCAGCGAGAGACCCAGTACTTC